A single sample gave rise to the 2 T cell receptor beta chains below, sequenced in a study of blood T cell repertoires in COVID-19. The protocol was immunoSEQ multiplex PCR, while the TCRdb copy is restricted to in-frame clones and leaves out a portion. The profile shows around 120,000 clones, over 85% of them singletons. Material: peripheral blood. The receptors were gathered from a man aged 55-75 years with COVID-19, enrolled during active disease.

The J gene is TRBJ1-5, the V gene TRBV7-2; 7 bases align to TRBD1. CDR3 length: 16 amino acids. The trim removed 3 bases at V and 6 bases at J, leaving 11 bases unmatched. Germline CDR1 SGHTA, CDR2 FQGNSA. The CDR3 is CASSLTGTGEGQPQHF. CDR3 nucleotide sequence: TGTGCCAGCAGCTTGACGGGAACAGGGGAAGGTCAGCCCCAGCATTTT. Looking up the rest from reference TRBV7-2 and TRBJ1-5 gives the full variable domain: GAGVSQSPSNKVTEKGKDVELRCDPISGHTALYWYRQSLGQGLEFLIYFQGNSAPDKSGLPSDRFSAERTGGSVSTLTIQRTQQEDSAVYLCASSLTGTGEGQPQHFGDGTRLSIL.

The V call is TRBV10-3, the J call TRBJ2-1; 8 nucleotides align to TRBD2. The CDR3 consists of 13 residues. After removal of 3 bases from V and 8 bases from J, the junction contained 3 bases not matched to a gene. CDR1 and CDR2 (germline): ENHRY, SYGVKD. CDR3 amino acids: CAISEEAGDEQFF. The CDR3 DNA reads as TGTGCCATCAGTGAAGAAGCGGGAGATGAGCAGTTCTTC.